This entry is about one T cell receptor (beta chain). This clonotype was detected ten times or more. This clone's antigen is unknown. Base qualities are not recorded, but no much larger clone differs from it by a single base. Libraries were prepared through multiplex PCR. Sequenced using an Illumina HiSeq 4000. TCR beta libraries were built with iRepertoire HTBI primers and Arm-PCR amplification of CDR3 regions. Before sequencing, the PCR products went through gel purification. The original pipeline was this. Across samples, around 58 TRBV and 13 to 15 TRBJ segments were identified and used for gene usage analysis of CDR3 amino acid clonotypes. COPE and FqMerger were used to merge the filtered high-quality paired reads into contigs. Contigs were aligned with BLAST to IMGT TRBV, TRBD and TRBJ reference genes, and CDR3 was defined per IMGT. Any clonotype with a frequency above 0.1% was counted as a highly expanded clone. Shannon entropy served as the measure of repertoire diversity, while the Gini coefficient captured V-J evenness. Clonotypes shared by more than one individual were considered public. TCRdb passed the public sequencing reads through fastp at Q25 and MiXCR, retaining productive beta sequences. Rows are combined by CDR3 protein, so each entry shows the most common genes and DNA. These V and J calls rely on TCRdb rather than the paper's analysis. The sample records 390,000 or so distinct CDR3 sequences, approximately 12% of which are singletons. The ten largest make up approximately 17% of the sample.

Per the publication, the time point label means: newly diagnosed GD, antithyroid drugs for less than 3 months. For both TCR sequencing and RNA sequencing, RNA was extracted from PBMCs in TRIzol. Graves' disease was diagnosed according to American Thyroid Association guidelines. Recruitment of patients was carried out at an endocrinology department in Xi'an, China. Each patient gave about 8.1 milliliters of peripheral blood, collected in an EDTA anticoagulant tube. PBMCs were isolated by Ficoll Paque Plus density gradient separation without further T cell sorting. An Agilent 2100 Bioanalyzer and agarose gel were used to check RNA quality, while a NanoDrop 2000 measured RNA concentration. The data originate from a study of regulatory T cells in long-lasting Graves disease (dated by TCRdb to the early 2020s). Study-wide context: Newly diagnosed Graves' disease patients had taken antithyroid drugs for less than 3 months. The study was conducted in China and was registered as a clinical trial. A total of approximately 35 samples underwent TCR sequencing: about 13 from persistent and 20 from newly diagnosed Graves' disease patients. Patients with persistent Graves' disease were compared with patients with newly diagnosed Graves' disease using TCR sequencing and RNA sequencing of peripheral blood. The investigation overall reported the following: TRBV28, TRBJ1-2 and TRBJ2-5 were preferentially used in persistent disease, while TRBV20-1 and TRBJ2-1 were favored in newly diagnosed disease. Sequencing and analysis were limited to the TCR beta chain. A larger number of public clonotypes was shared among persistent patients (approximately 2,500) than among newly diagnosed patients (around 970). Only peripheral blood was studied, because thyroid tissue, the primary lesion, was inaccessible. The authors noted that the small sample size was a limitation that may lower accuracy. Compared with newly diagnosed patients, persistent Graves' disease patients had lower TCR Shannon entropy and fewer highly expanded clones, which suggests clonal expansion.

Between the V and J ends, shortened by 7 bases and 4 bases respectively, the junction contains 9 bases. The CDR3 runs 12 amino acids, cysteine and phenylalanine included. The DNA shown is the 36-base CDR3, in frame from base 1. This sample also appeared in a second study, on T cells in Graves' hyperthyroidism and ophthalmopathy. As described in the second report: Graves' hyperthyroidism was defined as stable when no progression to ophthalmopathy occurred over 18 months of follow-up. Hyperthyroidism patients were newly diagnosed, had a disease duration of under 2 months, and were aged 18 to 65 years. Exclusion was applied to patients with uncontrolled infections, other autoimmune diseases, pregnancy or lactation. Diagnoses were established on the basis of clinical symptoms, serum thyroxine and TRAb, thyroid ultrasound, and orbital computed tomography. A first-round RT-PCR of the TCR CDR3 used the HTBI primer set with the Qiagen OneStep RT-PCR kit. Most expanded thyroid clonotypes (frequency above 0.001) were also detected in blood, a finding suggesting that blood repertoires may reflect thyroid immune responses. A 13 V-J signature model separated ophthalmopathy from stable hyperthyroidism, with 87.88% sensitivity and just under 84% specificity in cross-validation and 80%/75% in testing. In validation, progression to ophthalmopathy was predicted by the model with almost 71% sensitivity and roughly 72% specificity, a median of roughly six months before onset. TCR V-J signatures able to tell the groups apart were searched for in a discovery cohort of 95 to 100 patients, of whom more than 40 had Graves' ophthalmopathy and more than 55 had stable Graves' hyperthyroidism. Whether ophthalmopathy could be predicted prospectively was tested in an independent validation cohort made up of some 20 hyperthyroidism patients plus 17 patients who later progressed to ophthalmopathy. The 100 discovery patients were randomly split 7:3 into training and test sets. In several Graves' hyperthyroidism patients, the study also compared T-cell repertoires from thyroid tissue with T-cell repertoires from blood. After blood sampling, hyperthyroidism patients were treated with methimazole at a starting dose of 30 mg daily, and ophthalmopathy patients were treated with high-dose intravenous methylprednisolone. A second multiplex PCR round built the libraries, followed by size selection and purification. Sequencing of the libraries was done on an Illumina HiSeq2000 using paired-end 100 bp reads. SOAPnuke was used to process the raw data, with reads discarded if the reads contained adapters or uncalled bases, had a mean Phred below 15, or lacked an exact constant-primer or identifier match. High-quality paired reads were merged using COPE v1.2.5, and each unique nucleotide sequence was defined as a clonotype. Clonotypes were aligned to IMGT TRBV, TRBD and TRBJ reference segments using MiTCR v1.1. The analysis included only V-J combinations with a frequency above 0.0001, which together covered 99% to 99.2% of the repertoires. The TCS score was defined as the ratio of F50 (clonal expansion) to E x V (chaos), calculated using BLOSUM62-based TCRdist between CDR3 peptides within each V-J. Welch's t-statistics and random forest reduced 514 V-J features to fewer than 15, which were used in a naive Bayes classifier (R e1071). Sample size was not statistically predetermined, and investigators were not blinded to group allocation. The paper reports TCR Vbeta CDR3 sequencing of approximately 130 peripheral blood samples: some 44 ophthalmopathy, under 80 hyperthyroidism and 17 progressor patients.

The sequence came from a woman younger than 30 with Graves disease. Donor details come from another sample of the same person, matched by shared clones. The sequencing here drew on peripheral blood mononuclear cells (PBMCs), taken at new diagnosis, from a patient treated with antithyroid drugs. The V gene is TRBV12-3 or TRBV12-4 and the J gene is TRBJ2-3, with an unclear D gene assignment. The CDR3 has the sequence CASNFSPDTQYF. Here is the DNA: TGTGCCAGCAATTTCTCGCCAGATACGCAGTATTTT.